A selection of T cell receptor beta chains follows, all from one sample in a study of cytotoxic CD8 clonotypes in ibrutinib-treated CLL. Some clones are missing from TCRdb's copy, which holds only in-frame ones; the method was immunoSEQ multiplex PCR. The data contain approximately 100,000 clones, about 74% of them singletons. Sequences were derived from PBMCs, sampled after 24 months of ibrutinib treatment. The receptors were gathered from a human donor with chronic lymphocytic leukemia. Both conserved end residues are part of each CDR3. The D gene is left open where the match is weak. Clone size is stated in some rows and not others, as once, few, many or a class when expanded.

V	J	size	D	CDR3	DNA
TRBV7-9	TRBJ1-5	NA	NA	CASSPATVGGQPQHF	TGTGCCAGCAGCCCCGCCACGGTTGGCGGTCAGCCCCAGCATTTT
TRBV6-1	TRBJ2-3	NA	NA	CASSEGTKFADTQYF	TGTGCCAGCAGTGAAGGGACAAAGTTCGCAGATACGCAGTATTTT
TRBV6-6	TRBJ1-3	NA	NA	CASSRRDGNTIYF	TGTGCCAGCAGCCGGCGGGATGGAAACACCATATATTTT
TRBV11-3	TRBJ2-1	NA	NA	CASSGRALSVQSEQFF	TGTGCCAGCAGCGGACGAGCGCTATCCGTACAATCGGAGCAGTTCTTC
TRBV7-9	TRBJ2-1	NA	TRBD1	CASSTTGGLYNEQFF	TGTGCCAGCAGCACGACAGGGGGCCTCTACAATGAGCAGTTCTTC
TRBV6-4	TRBJ1-6	NA	TRBD1	CASGQDYNSPLHF	TGTGCCAGCGGACAGGACTATAATTCACCCCTCCACTTT
TRBV5-4	TRBJ1-4	NA	NA	CASSLLTGKNEKLFF	TGTGCCAGCAGCCTTCTGACAGGAAAAAATGAAAAACTGTTTTTT
TRBV6-1	TRBJ2-7	NA	NA	CASSEGSYEQYF	TGTGCCAGCAGTGAAGGCTCCTACGAGCAGTACTTC
TRBV28	TRBJ2-1	NA	TRBD2	CASSITSGSRGEQFF	TGTGCCAGCAGTATCACTAGCGGGAGTAGGGGTGAGCAGTTCTTC
TRBV7-9	TRBJ2-3	NA	NA	CASSLRGVRDTQYF	TGTGCCAGCAGCTTACGCGGGGTCAGGGATACGCAGTATTTT
TRBV7-2	TRBJ1-1	NA	NA	CASSLQGRAEAFF	TGTGCCAGCAGCTTACAGGGACGTGCTGAAGCTTTCTTT
TRBV2	TRBJ1-1	few	NA	CASSSNSIPGLPF	TGTGCCAGCAGTTCAAACTCTATTCCGGGACTCCCCTTT
TRBV5-6	TRBJ2-7	NA	TRBD2	CASSPGLEAYEQYF	TGTGCCAGCAGCCCCGGACTAGAAGCCTACGAGCAGTACTTC
TRBV5-1	TRBJ2-5	NA	TRBD2	CASSLGSGSGQETQYF	TGCGCCAGCAGCTTGGGTAGCGGGAGCGGGCAAGAGACCCAGTACTTC
TRBV28	TRBJ2-7	NA	NA	CASISGGGGTYEQYF	TGTGCCAGCATCTCAGGAGGGGGCGGTACCTACGAGCAGTACTTC
TRBV4-1	TRBJ2-1	NA	TRBD2	CASSQDPSGRGSEQFF	TGCGCCAGCAGCCAAGACCCTAGCGGGAGGGGCAGTGAGCAGTTCTTC
TRBV30	TRBJ2-5	NA	TRBD1	CAWTKGQGIETQYF	TGTGCCTGGACTAAAGGACAGGGGATAGAGACCCAGTACTTC
TRBV5-1	TRBJ2-7	NA	NA	CASSPGAPYEQYF	TGCGCCAGCAGCCCGGGTGCACCCTACGAGCAGTACTTC
TRBV6-1	TRBJ2-4	few	TRBD2	CASKPGLAGGNIQYF	TGTGCCAGCAAACCGGGACTAGCGGGAGGAAACATTCAGTACTTC
TRBV4-1	TRBJ1-3	NA	NA	CASSHLGLLSGNTIYF	TGCGCCAGCAGCCACCTCGGACTGCTCTCTGGAAACACCATATATTTT
TRBV14	TRBJ2-7	NA	TRBD1	CASSQGWGQGVLSYEQYF	TGTGCCAGCAGCCAGGGTTGGGGACAGGGAGTCCTCTCCTACGAGCAGTACTTC
TRBV28	TRBJ1-5	NA	TRBD1	CACQGAGSNQPQHF	TGTGCCTGCCAGGGGGCTGGGAGCAATCAGCCCCAGCATTTT